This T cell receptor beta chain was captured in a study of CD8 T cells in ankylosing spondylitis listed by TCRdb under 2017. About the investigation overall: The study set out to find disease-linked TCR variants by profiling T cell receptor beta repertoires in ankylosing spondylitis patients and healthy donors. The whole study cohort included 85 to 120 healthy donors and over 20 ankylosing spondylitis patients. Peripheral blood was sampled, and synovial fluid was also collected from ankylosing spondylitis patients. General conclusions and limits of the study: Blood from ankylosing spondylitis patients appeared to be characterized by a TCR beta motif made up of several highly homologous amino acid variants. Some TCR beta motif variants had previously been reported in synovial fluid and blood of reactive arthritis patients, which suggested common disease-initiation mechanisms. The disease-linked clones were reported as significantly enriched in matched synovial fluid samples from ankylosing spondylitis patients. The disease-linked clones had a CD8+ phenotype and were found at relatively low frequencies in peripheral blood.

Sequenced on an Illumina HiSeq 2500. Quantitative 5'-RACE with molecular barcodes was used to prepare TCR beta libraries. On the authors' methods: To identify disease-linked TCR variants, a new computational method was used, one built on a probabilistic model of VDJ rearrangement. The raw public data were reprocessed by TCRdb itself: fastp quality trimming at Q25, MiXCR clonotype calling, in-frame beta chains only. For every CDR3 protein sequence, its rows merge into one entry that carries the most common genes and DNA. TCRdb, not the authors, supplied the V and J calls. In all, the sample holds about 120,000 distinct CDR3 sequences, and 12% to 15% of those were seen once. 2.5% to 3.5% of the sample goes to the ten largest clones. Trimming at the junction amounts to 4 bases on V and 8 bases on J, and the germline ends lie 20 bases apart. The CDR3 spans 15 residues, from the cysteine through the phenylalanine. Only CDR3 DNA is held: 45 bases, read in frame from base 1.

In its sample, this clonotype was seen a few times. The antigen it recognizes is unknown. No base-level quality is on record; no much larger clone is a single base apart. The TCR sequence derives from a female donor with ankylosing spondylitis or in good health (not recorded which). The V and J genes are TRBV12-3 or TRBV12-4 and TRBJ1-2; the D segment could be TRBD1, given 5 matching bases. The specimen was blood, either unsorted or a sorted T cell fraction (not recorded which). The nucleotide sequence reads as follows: TGTGCCAGCAGTTCCCGGGACGCCTCAACTCGGGGCTACACCTTC. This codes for CASSSRDASTRGYTF.